The T cell receptor (beta chain) under discussion was sequenced for a study of blood T cell repertoires in COVID-19. Study-wide background: COVID-19 samples from acute and convalescent phases originated in the United States, Italy and Spain. From T cells, B-cell-depleted T cells, or PBMCs came the material, which was cDNA or gDNA.

The length of the CDR3 is 11 residues. Trimming shortened V by 6 bases and J by 1 base, and 4 bases separated the two germline ends. The germline CDR1 and CDR2 sequences are SEHNR and FQNEAQ (reference sequence). In Seattle, patients joined the study during active infection and were tracked longitudinally. A word on this clone: This specimen includes other DNA sequences encoding the same CDR3.

In the original workflow: Estimates of nucleated cell counts were drawn from the amplification of reference gene primers. Clones were read by immunoSEQ multiplex PCR, and TCRdb kept only the in-frame ones, dropping some. V and J calls and clone size follow that table, whereas D and trimming were derived from the DNA. Among about 160,000 clones, over 90% were seen once, and the ten largest hold just under 2%. Sequencing was carried out using peripheral blood. This chain connects TRBV7-9 to TRBJ2-7; D remains unclear. The sequence came from a woman aged 55-69 years with COVID-19, enrolled during active disease. The CDR3 sequence: CASSLSYEQYF. CDR3 coding DNA: TGTGCCAGCAGTCTTTCCTACGAGCAGTACTTC. The full variable domain, in which reference TRBV7-9 and TRBJ2-7 provide the parts outside the CDR3, is DTGVSQNPRHKITKRGQNVTFRCDPISEHNRLYWYRQTLGQGPEFLTYFQNEAQLEKSRLLSDRFSAERPKGSFSTLEIQRTEQGDSAMYLCASSLSYEQYFGPGTRLTVT.